Following are 15 T cell receptor beta chains from one sample sequenced in a study of blood T cells in healthy people across ages. PCR was performed a second time for about 6 to 11 cycles using a sample-barcoded 5' primer and a J-beta primer mix. Via MiXCR, TCRdb re-called the 5' RACE reads, giving one row per CDR3 protein. This table holds approximately 690,000 distinct CDR3 sequences, roughly 53% found once. The sequenced sample consisted of blood. These receptors originate from a man in his 60s in good health.

This clonotype was counted once. The rearrangement uses TRBV11-2 and TRBJ2-1, with 10 bases that match TRBD1. V shed 5 bases, J shed 7 bases, and the junction held 8 bases outside the gene matches. There are 15 residues in the CDR3. Germline-derived CDR1 and CDR2 are SGHAT and FQNNGV. CDR3 amino acids: CASSPRQGAGNEQFF. The CDR3 region has the DNA TGTGCCAGCAGCCCCCGACAGGGGGCAGGGAATGAGCAGTTCTTC.

The chain couples TRBV7-2 to TRBJ1-2; D perhaps matches TRBD1 (6 bases). Trimming removed 2 bases at V and 2 bases at J, with 18 bases between. The CDR3 spans 17 residues. The germline gives CDR1 SGHTA, CDR2 FQGNSA. CDR3 DNA: TGTGCCAGCAGCTTACGCAGGGGTGGGGGCTCAAACTATGGCTACACCTTC. It translates to CASSLRRGGGSNYGYTF.

The rearrangement uses TRBV9 and TRBJ2-1, with 11 nucleotides matching TRBD2. This CDR3 is built from 17 residues. Germline assignment: CDR1 SGDLS and CDR2 YYNGEE. The junction had 8 bases not matched to a gene; V was cut back by 4 bases and J by 2 bases. DNA for the CDR3: TGTGCCAGCAGCACTAAATTTAGCGGGGGGGCCTACAATGAGCAGTTCTTC. Translation: CASSTKFSGGAYNEQFF.

The gene calls are TRBV5-1 and TRBJ1-1; 7 bases are a match to TRBD1. The CDR3 loop spans 15 amino acids. V shed 4 bases, J shed 2 bases, and the junction held 8 bases outside the gene matches. Germline-derived CDR1 and CDR2 are SGHRS and YFSETQ. This CDR3 is CASSQINRGNTEAFF. The CDR3 DNA reads as TGCGCCAGCAGCCAAATTAACAGGGGTAACACTGAAGCTTTCTTT.

The gene calls are TRBV3-1 and TRBJ2-3; no clear D. V was pared by 3 bases and J by 6 bases, with 13 bases between. This CDR3 has 14 amino acids. The V gene's germline CDR1 is LGHDT and CDR2 YNNKEL (reference sequence). The DNA for the CDR3 is TGTGCCAGCAGCCAGGCAAGTACTACGGATACGCAGTATTTT. Translating gives CASSQASTTDTQYF.

This sequence joins TRBV6-5 and TRBJ2-1; D possibly uses TRBD1 or TRBD2 (5 bases each). The CDR3 extends over 16 amino acids. V shed 6 bases and J shed 0 bases, with 15 bases lying between them. Germline CDR1 reads MNHEY; CDR2 reads SVGAGI. The CDR3 bases are TGTGCCAGCAGACCCCTCGGGACCGGCTCCTACAATGAGCAGTTCTTC. It yields the protein CASRPLGTGSYNEQFF.

The rearrangement links TRBV3-1 to TRBJ1-2; D may be TRBD1 (6 bases). Trimming removed 0 bases from V and 13 bases from J, with 15 bases in between. The CDR3 covers 13 residues. Germline assignment: CDR1 LGHDT and CDR2 YNNKEL (reference sequence). The CDR3, as DNA: TGTGCCAGCAGCCAAGATTCCCGCCAGGGGCGCACCTTC. It specifies CASSQDSRQGRTF.

CDR3 residues: CASSSGGLETEAFF. CDR3 DNA: TGTGCCAGCAGTTCGGGGGGGCTGGAGACTGAAGCTTTCTTT. The chain joins TRBV12-3 or TRBV12-4 to TRBJ1-1; D perhaps matches TRBD1 (6 bases). V gave up 4 bases and J gave up 5 bases, with 14 bases separating them. This CDR3 has 14 residues.

The CDR3 DNA reads TGTGCCAGCAGCTTCACGGGACAGGGGCAGAGTGAGCAGTTCTTC. Translating gives CASSFTGQGQSEQFF. This chain links TRBV9 with TRBJ2-1; TRBD1 agrees at 10 bases. V shed 4 bases, J shed 9 bases, and the junction held 10 bases outside the gene matches. The length of the CDR3 is 15 residues. Looked up from germline, CDR1 is SGDLS and CDR2 is YYNGEE.

As to this clonotype: This may stem from a read error, because a much larger clone lies one nucleotide away. The chain employs TRBV28 and TRBJ2-1; D is tentatively TRBD1 or TRBD2 (5 bases each). The length of the CDR3 is 14 residues. Germline V gene data show CDR1 as MDHEN and CDR2 as SYDVKM. V was pared by 6 bases and J by 7 bases, with 16 bases between. CDR3 sequence (DNA): TGTGCCAGCAGACCCGACGGGGACGGAAATGAGCAGTTCTTC. The encoded protein is CASRPDGDGNEQFF. The whole variable domain, remainder taken from reference TRBV28 and TRBJ2-1, is DVKVTQSSRYLVKRTGEKVFLECVQDMDHENMFWYRQDPGLGLRLIYFSYDVKMKEKGDIPEGYSVSREKKERFSLILESASTNQTSMYLCASRPDGDGNEQFFGPGTRLTVL.

The chain employs TRBV12-3 or TRBV12-4 and TRBJ2-3, with 9 nucleotides matching TRBD1. Trimming took 7 bases from V and 5 from J; bases not matched to a gene: 7. The CDR3 is made up of 14 amino acids. The CDR3: CASNGQGMIDTQYF. DNA for the CDR3: TGTGCCAGCAACGGACAGGGGATGATAGATACGCAGTATTTT.

On this clonotype itself: One end of the junction is discordant with germline, which a read error may explain. The V and J genes are TRBV10-3 and TRBJ1-5, with D perhaps TRBD1 (5 bases). Germline lookup yields CDR1 ENHRY and CDR2 SYGVKD. The CDR3 runs 13 residues. CDR3 DNA sequence: TGTGTCATCAGTGACAGCGGGCATCAGCCCCAGCATTTT. This translates into CVISDSGHQPQHF.

This clonotype occurred once. The rearrangement uses TRBV6-5 and TRBJ2-4; 7 bases map to TRBD1. The CDR3 consists of 16 residues. V lost 0 bases, J lost 2 bases, and 4 bases stayed unmatched. Germline V gives CDR1 MNHEY, CDR2 SVGAGI. CDR3 sequence: CASSYSTGEPKNIQYF. The CDR3 DNA reads as TGTGCCAGCAGTTACTCTACAGGGGAGCCCAAAAACATTCAGTACTTC.

V gene TRBV28 combines with J gene TRBJ2-5, with D perhaps TRBD1 or TRBD2 (6 bases each). CDR1 MDHEN and CDR2 SYDVKM come from the germline V gene. This CDR3 has 15 residues. V lost 6 bases and J 4 bases, leaving 18 bases between the germline ends. The CDR3 DNA reads as TGTGCCAGCAGGTCCCTAATCGGGGGCAGAGAGACCCAGTACTTC. It specifies CASRSLIGGRETQYF. Looking up the rest from reference TRBV28 and TRBJ2-5 gives the full variable domain: DVKVTQSSRYLVKRTGEKVFLECVQDMDHENMFWYRQDPGLGLRLIYFSYDVKMKEKGDIPEGYSVSREKKERFSLILESASTNQTSMYLCASRSLIGGRETQYFGPGTRLLVL.

This clonotype was seen once. The chain combines TRBV10-3 with TRBJ2-1, with D possibly TRBD2 on 7 matching bases. From germline, CDR1 is ENHRY and CDR2 SYGVKD. The CDR3 runs to 12 residues. Here the CDR3 DNA reads TGTGTCTCACAGGGAGGGGGAGAGACCCAGTTCTTC. This codes for CVSQGGGETQFF.